This TCR beta chain is from a study of technical replicates of blood from a few donors. Germline V gene lookup returns CDR1 SEHNR and CDR2 FQNEAQ (reference sequence). CDR3 length: 18 residues. The J segment lost 4 bases and the V segment lost 5 bases, leaving 14 bases of the junction unmatched. Some clones are missing from TCRdb's copy, which holds only in-frame ones; the method was immunoSEQ multiplex PCR. The sample holds about 97,000 clones; about 96% are singletons and the top ten take approximately 0.33%. This sequence joins TRBV7-9 and TRBJ2-7; TRBD2 aligns across 13 bases. This clonotype was sampled from a human donor in good health. The material sequenced was T cells isolated from PBMCs. The CDR3 sequence: CASSVIGTSGEGGYEQYF. The CDR3 nucleotides read TGTGCCAGCAGCGTAATCGGGACTAGCGGGGAGGGTGGGTACGAGCAGTACTTC.